The next 2 T cell receptor beta chains were all read from a single sample in a study of shared clonotypes between healthy human individuals. Method: immunoSEQ multiplex PCR; TCRdb's copy keeps in-frame clones and lacks some. Of millions of clones in the sample, 85% to 95% were seen once. The specimen was naive CD4+ T cells sorted from blood. The sample's subset: CD45RA+ positively selected. The receptors derive from a man aged 18 to 30 in good health.

This rearrangement joins TRBV30 to TRBJ1-3; no clear D gene. The V gene's germline CDR1 is GTSNPN and CDR2 SVGIG (reference sequence). This CDR3 is 11 amino acids long. V was pared by 5 bases and J by 10 bases, with 12 bases between. The CDR3: CAWGDTSTIYF. The CDR3 DNA follows: TGTGCCTGGGGGGATACCTCGACCATATATTTT.

The chain has TRBV6-6 and TRBJ1-4, with D possibly being TRBD1 (6 bases). Germline loops: CDR1 MNHNY, CDR2 SVGAGI (reference sequence). V was trimmed by 3 bases and J by 7 bases, leaving 15 bases between them. This CDR3 is built from 15 residues. The CDR3 sequence is CASSYRGAVGEKLFF. The CDR3 bases are TGTGCCAGCAGTTATCGGGGGGCCGTCGGTGAAAAACTGTTTTTT.